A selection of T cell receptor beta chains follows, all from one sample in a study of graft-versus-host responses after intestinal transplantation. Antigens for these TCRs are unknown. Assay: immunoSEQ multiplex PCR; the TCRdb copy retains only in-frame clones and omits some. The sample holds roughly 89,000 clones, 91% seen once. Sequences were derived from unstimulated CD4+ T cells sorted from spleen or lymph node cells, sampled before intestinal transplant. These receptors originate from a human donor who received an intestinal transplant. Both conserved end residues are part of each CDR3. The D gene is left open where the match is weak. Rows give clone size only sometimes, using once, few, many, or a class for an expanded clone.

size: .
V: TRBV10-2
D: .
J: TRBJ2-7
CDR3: CASSEPGPARGREQYF
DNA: TGCGCCAGCAGTGAGCCGGGGCCGGCCAGGGGCCGCGAGCAGTACTTC

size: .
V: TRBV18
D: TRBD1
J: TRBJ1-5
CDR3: CASSIDRGGDQPQHF
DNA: TGTGCCAGCTCAATCGACAGGGGAGGCGATCAGCCCCAGCATTTT

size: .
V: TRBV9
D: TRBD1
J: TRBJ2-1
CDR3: CASSLRGDRDDNEQFF
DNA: TGTGCCAGCAGCCTTAGGGGGGACAGGGACGACAATGAGCAGTTCTTC

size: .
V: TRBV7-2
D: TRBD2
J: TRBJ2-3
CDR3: CASSLRLAGVNTDTQYF
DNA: TGTGCCAGCAGCCTCCGACTAGCGGGGGTGAACACAGATACGCAGTATTTT

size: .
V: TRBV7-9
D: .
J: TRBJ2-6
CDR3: CASNEAGDFGANVLTF
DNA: TGTGCCAGCAACGAGGCAGGGGATTTCGGGGCCAACGTCCTGACTTTC

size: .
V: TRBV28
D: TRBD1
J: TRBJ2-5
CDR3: CASKKGDRGQETQYF
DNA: TGTGCCAGCAAGAAGGGGGACAGGGGGCAAGAGACCCAGTACTTC

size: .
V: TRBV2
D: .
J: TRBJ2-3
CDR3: CASRWTDPTDTQYF
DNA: TGTGCCAGCAGGTGGACAGACCCCACAGATACGCAGTATTTT

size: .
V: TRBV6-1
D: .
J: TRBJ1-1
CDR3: CASMSGANTEAFF
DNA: TGTGCCAGCATGTCGGGTGCGAACACTGAAGCTTTCTTT

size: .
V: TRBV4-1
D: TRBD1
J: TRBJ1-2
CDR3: CASSQDLGGSLYGYTF
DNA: TGCGCCAGCAGCCAAGACTTAGGGGGCAGTCTCTATGGCTACACCTTC

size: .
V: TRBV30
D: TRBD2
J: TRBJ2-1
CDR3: CASSGTSVYNEQFF
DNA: TGTGCCTCCTCCGGGACTAGCGTCTACAATGAGCAGTTCTTC

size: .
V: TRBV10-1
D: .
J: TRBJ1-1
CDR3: CASRPDSSNTEAFF
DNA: TGCGCCAGCAGGCCGGACAGCTCGAACACTGAAGCTTTCTTT

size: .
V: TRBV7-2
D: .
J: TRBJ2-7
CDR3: CASSWAGAYEQYF
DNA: TGTGCCAGCAGCTGGGCCGGGGCCTACGAGCAGTACTTC

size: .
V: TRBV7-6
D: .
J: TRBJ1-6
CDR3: CASSQEGIPYNSPLHF
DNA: TGTGCCAGCAGTCAGGAGGGAATTCCCTATAATTCACCCCTCCACTTT

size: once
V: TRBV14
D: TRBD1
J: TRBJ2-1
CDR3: CASSPAGTVYNEQFF
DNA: TGTGCCAGCAGCCCCGCCGGGACAGTCTACAATGAGCAGTTCTTC

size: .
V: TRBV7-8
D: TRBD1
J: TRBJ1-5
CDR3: CASSRGTVGLNQPQHF
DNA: TGTGCCAGCAGCCGAGGGACAGTGGGGTTAAACCAGCCCCAGCATTTT

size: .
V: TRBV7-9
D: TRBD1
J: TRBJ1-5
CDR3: CASSDNRGQQPQHF
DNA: TGTGCCAGCAGCGACAACAGGGGGCAACAGCCCCAGCATTTT

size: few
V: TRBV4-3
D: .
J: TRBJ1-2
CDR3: CASSQEVGQGSGYTF
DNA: TGCGCCAGCAGCCAAGAAGTAGGCCAGGGTTCTGGCTACACCTTC